This TCR beta chain was identified during a study of blood T cell repertoires in COVID-19. At the level of the study: There were acute and convalescent COVID-19 samples, and they came from the United States, Italy and Spain. Nucleic acid was either cDNA or gDNA, and it came from T cells, B-cell-depleted T cells, or PBMCs.

CDR3 size: 15 residues. V shed 5 bases and J shed 0 bases, with 13 bases lying between them. CDR1 and CDR2 from the germline V gene are MNHEY and SMNVEV (reference sequence). Authors' processing steps: Amplification of reference gene primers provided the estimated nucleated cell counts. Produced via immunoSEQ multiplex PCR; TCRdb's table is partial and in-frame only. Clone size and the V and J calls come from that table; the DNA yielded D and trimming. The table has a few hundred thousand clones, roughly nine tenths seen once. The sample comprised peripheral blood. This TCR was sampled from a man between 18 and 35 years old who had recovered from COVID-19. The rearrangement links TRBV27 to TRBJ1-1, with D possibly matching TRBD1 (5 bases). The CDR3 loop reads CASSPGLIMNTEAFF. In DNA form, the CDR3 reads TGTGCCAGCAGTCCAGGGCTGATTATGAACACTGAAGCTTTCTTT.